Listed here are 8 T cell receptor beta chains from one sample, sequenced in a study of blood T cell repertoires in COVID-19. TCRdb keeps only in-frame clones here, not all; method: immunoSEQ multiplex PCR. The sample lists about 120,000 clones; 86% were seen once. Sequencing was performed on peripheral blood. These receptors were obtained from a middle-aged man with acute or convalescent COVID-19.

The DNA for the CDR3 is TGTGCCAGCAGTGAGTCTTACAGCCATGGCTACACCTTC. It codes for CASSESYSHGYTF. The V call is TRBV6-1, the J call TRBJ1-2; D ambiguous. The germline CDR1 and CDR2 sequences are MNHNS and SASEGT. This CDR3 has 13 residues. Trimming pared 3 bases from V and 6 bases from J, leaving 11 bases between.

This clone was observed once. This chain joins TRBV6-6 and TRBJ2-6; 7 positions agree with TRBD2. J gave up 2 bases and V 5 bases, and 3 bases lay outside the gene matches. CDR1 and CDR2 (germline): MNHNY, SVGAGI (reference sequence). CDR3 length: 15 amino acids. The CDR3 reads CASSRGRPGANVLTF. CDR3 DNA: TGTGCCAGCAGTCGCGGGAGACCTGGGGCCAACGTCCTGACTTTC.

V and J are TRBV13 and TRBJ2-7; D perhaps matches TRBD1 (6 bases). Looked up from germline, CDR1 is PRHDT and CDR2 is FYEKMQ (reference sequence). The CDR3 length is 14 residues. V was trimmed by 4 bases and J by 2 bases, leaving 12 bases between them. CDR3 loop: CASSSSRDTYEQYF. The CDR3 bases are TGTGCCAGCAGCTCGTCCCGGGACACCTACGAGCAGTACTTC.

The rearrangement joins TRBV5-4 to TRBJ2-1; 10 nucleotides agree with TRBD1. Germline V gene data show CDR1 as SGHNT and CDR2 as YYREEE (reference sequence). V lost 5 bases, J lost 6 bases, and 8 bases stayed unmatched. The CDR3 totals 15 residues. The CDR3 sequence: CASSYPGTGANEQFF. The CDR3 nucleotides read TGTGCCAGCAGTTACCCCGGGACAGGGGCCAATGAGCAGTTCTTC.

The V call is TRBV11-2, the J call TRBJ1-3; D is unresolved. Germline CDR1 and CDR2: SGHAT and FQNNGV. This CDR3 has 16 residues. The V and J ends lost 5 bases and 0 bases respectively, with 14 bases between them. Here the CDR3 reads CASSPGPGFSGNTIYF. The CDR3 DNA reads TGTGCCAGCAGCCCGGGCCCGGGATTCTCTGGAAACACCATATATTTT.

The gene calls are TRBV5-8 and TRBJ2-5; 11 bases line up with TRBD1. The CDR3 runs to 15 residues. V lost 4 bases to trimming and J lost 5 bases; unmatched junction nucleotides: 7. Per the germline V gene, CDR1 is SGHTS and CDR2 is YDEGEE. The CDR3, as DNA: TGTGCCAGCAGCCCAGGACAGGGGGCTGAGGAGACCCAGTACTTC. Translated: CASSPGQGAEETQYF.

The chain links TRBV3-1 (or the pseudogene TRBV3-2) to TRBJ1-1, with D possibly matching TRBD1 (6 bases). V lost 3 bases, J lost 0 bases, and 11 bases lay in between. Germline V gene lookup returns CDR1 LGHDT and CDR2 YNNKEL (reference sequence). The CDR3 length is 15 residues. Written as DNA, the CDR3 is TGTGCCAGCAGCCACTCAGACAGGCTGAACACTGAAGCTTTCTTT. Protein: CASSHSDRLNTEAFF.

The genes are TRBV29-1 and TRBJ2-1, with D possibly matching TRBD2 (6 bases). Trimming removed 4 bases at V and 9 bases at J, with 10 bases between. This CDR3 has 11 amino acids. From germline, CDR1 is SQVTM and CDR2 ANQGSEA. The CDR3 spells CSVAQAGEQFF. CDR3 sequence (DNA): TGCAGCGTTGCACAAGCGGGTGAGCAGTTCTTC.